The T cell receptor (beta chain) under discussion was sequenced for a study of regulatory T cells in long-lasting Graves disease. Background on the study: Persistent Graves' disease required over 5 years of antithyroid drugs and positive TSH receptor antibodies.

Time point described: persistent/refractory GD, antithyroid drugs over 5 years with positive TRAb. The TCR library used RNA extracted from PBMCs. Enrollment of patients was through an endocrinology department in Xi'an, China. A peripheral blood sample, 8.5 to 9 milliliters in volume, was drawn into EDTA tubes. Broader study findings: Persistent disease favored TRBV28, TRBJ1-2 and TRBJ2-5.

The germline V and J ends were trimmed by 6 bases and 6 bases, with 12 bases remaining between them. Germline values: CDR1 MNHEY, CDR2 SMNVEV (reference sequence). The CDR3 runs 12 residues. With iRepertoire HTBI primers and Arm-PCR of CDR3 regions, TCR beta libraries were built. One entry per CDR3 protein, called by TCRdb with MiXCR from the multiplex PCR reads. Seen here are fewer than 450,000 distinct CDR3 sequences, around 24% observed once, and the top ten hold about a quarter. This clonotype was picked up a small number of times. Its antigen is as yet unknown. The chain uses TRBV27 and TRBJ2-7; D ambiguous. The sequence came from a female donor with Graves disease. Source: peripheral blood mononuclear cells (PBMCs), taken when the disease was refractory, from a patient treated with antithyroid drugs. The chain's CDR3 is CASRTYGREQYF. The DNA for the CDR3 is TGTGCCAGCAGAACCTATGGGCGCGAGCAGTACTTC.